This TCR beta chain was retrieved from a study of cytomegalovirus exposure and HLA in healthy donors. Whole-study findings and limits: Most TCR sequences were uncommon, yet certain public TCRs appeared in many donors. A list of 164 TCR beta chains associated with cytomegalovirus was given.

Germline V gene lookup returns CDR1 MNHEY and CDR2 SMNVEV (reference sequence). This CDR3 comprises 18 residues. V lost 2 bases to trimming and J lost 6 bases, with 26 bases between them. Separate from the roughly 610-subject first cohort, the roughly 120-subject validation cohort was the one that the donors belonged to. With regard to this clone: The antigen remains unidentified.

Profiled with immunoSEQ multiplex PCR; TCRdb holds only in-frame clones, not every one. The repertoire holds tens of thousands of clones, with approximately 96% as singletons. The sample taken for sequencing was PBMCs. The V gene is TRBV27, the J gene TRBJ2-7; a possible D gene is TRBD2 (7 bases). This receptor was taken from a man younger than 30 in good health and CMV-seronegative. The DNA for the CDR3 is TGTGCCAGCAGTTTAATTCCTCTGGGGGGGCGCGCTCTCCGCGAGCAGTACTTC. The encoded protein is CASSLIPLGGRALREQYF.